The following is a TCR beta chain sequence with its context. Its antigen is as yet unknown. These data come from a study of shared clonotypes between healthy human individuals. Regarding the study as a whole: For naive CD4 cells, roughly 5% of clonotypes were shared across a handful of donors.

Here immunoSEQ multiplex PCR was the method, and the copy in TCRdb shows in-frame clones only, minus some. The table shows about 2.3 million clones, with just under 95% occurring only once. The CDR3 consists of 15 residues. The germline V gene has CDR1 SGHRS and CDR2 YFSETQ. Trimming shortened V by 1 base and J by 3 bases, and 14 bases separated the two germline ends. All participating donors were Caucasian adults from Nashville, Tennessee. The source is a man between 18 and 35 years old in good health. Some clones in this sample may be carry-over from other donors' samples. The V call is TRBV5-1, the J call TRBJ2-7, with TRBD2 as a possible D gene (6 bases). The sample was naive CD4+ T cells from PBMCs. Documented subset: CD45RA+ positively selected. Here the CDR3 reads CASSLMRGAGYEQYF. Written as DNA, the CDR3 is TGCGCCAGCAGCTTGATGCGGGGTGCGGGCTACGAGCAGTACTTC.